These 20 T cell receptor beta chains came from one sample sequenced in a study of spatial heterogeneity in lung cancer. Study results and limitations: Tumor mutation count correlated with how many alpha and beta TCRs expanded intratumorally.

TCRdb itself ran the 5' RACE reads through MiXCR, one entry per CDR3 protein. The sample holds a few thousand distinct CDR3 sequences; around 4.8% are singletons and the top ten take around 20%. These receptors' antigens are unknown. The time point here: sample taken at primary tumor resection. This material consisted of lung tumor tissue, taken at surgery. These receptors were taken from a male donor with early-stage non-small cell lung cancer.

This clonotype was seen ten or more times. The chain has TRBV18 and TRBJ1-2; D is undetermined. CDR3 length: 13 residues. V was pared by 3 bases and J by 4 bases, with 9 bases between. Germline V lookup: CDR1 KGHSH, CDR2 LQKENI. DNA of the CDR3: TGTGCCAGCTCACCCGCCGAACGCTATGGCTACACCTTC. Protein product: CASSPAERYGYTF.

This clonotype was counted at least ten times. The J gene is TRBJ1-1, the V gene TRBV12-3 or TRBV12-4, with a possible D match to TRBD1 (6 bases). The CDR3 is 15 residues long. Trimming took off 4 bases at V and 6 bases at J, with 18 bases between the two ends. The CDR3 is CASSSKTGVYSEAFF. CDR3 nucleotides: TGTGCCAGCAGTTCTAAGACAGGTGTTTACTCTGAAGCTTTCTTT.

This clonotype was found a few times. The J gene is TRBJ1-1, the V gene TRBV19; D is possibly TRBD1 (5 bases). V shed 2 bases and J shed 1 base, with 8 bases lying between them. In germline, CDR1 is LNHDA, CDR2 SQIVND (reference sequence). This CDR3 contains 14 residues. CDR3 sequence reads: CASSIRQPNTEAFF. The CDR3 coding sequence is TGTGCCAGTAGTATACGACAGCCGAACACTGAAGCTTTCTTT.

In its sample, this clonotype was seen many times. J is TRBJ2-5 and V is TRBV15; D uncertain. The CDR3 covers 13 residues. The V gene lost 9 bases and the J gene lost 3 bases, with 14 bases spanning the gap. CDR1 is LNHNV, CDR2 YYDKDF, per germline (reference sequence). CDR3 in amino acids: CATRSGGKETQYF. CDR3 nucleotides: TGTGCCACTCGCTCGGGCGGTAAAGAGACCCAGTACTTC.

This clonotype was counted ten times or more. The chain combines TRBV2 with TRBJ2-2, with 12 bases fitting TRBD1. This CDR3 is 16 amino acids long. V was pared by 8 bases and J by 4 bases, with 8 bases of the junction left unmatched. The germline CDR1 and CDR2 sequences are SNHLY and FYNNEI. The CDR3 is CASRPGDRGRTGELFF. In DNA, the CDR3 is TGTGCCAGCCGACCGGGGGACAGGGGGCGCACCGGGGAGCTGTTTTTT.

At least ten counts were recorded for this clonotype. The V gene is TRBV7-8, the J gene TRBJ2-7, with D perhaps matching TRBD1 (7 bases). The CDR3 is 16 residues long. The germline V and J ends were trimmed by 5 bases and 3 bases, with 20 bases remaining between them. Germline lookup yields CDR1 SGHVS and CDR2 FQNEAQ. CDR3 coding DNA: TGTGCCAGCAGCCAGGGGGGTAGCGGAATCTTCTACGAGCAGTACTTC. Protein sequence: CASSQGGSGIFYEQYF.

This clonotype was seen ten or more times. The CDR3, as DNA: TGCAGTGCTAGAGATTGGGGCGGCGTGAGAGATGGCTACACCTTC. Protein: CSARDWGGVRDGYTF. V is TRBV20-1 and J is TRBJ1-2; TRBD1 might be the D (5 bases). Germline V lookup: CDR1 DFQATT, CDR2 SNEGSKA (reference sequence). The CDR3 runs 15 residues. Trimming left V 0 bases short and J 6 bases short, with 17 bases between.

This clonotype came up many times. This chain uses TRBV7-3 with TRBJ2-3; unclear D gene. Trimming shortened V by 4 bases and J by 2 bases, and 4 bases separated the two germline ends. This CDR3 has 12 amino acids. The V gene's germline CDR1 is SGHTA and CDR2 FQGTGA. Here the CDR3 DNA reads TGTGCCAGCAGCTCCTACACAGATACGCAGTATTTT. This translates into CASSSYTDTQYF. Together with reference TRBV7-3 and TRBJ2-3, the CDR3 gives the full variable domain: GAGVSQTPSNKVTEKGKYVELRCDPISGHTALYWYRQSLGQGPEFLIYFQGTGAADDSGLPNDRFFAVRPEGSVSTLKIQRTERGDSAVYLCASSSYTDTQYFGPGTRLTVL.

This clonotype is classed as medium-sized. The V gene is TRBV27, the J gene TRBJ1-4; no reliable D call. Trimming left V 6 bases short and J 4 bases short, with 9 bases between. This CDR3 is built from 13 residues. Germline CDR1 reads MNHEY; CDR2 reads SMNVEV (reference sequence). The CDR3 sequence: CASRRAGNEKLFF. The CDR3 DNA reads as TGTGCCAGCAGACGGGCGGGTAATGAAAAACTGTTTTTT.

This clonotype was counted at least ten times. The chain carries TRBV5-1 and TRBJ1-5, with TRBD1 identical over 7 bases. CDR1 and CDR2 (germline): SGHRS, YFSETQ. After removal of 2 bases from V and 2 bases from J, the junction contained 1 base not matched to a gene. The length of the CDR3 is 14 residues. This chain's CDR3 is CASSFGTGNQPQHF. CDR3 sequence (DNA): TGCGCCAGCAGCTTCGGGACAGGCAATCAGCCCCAGCATTTT.

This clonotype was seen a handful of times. CDR3 region: CASSFPRETQYF. The CDR3 nucleotides are TGTGCCAGCAGCTTTCCCCGAGAGACCCAGTACTTC. The chain combines TRBV5-6 with TRBJ2-5; D unclear. The CDR3 runs 12 residues. V was shortened by 2 bases and J by 4 bases, with 6 bases between the two germline ends. Germline V gives CDR1 SGHDT, CDR2 YYEEEE.

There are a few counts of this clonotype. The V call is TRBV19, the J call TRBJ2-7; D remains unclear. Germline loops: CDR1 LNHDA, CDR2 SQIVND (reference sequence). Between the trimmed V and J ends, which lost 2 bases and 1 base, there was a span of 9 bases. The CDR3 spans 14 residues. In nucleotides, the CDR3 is TGTGCCAGTAGTATAATTTGGGGTTCCTACGAGCAGTACTTC. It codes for CASSIIWGSYEQYF.

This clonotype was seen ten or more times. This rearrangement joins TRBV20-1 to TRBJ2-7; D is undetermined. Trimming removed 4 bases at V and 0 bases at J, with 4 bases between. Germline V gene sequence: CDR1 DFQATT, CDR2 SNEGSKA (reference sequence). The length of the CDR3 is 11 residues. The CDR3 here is CSAKNSYEQYF. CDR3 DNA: TGCAGTGCTAAAAACTCCTACGAGCAGTACTTC.

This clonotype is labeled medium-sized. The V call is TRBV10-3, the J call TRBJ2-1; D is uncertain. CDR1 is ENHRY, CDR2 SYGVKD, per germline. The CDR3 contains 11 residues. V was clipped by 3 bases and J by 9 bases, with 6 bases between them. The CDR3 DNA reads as TGTGCCATCAGTGATTATAGTGAGCAGTTCTTC. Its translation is CAISDYSEQFF.

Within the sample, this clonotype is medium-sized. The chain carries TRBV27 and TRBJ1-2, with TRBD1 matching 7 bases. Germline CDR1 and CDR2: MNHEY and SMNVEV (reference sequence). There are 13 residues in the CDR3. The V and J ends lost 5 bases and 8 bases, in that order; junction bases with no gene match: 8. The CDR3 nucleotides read TGTGCCAGCAGTCCCACAGGGGTGCGGGGCTACACCTTC. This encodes CASSPTGVRGYTF.

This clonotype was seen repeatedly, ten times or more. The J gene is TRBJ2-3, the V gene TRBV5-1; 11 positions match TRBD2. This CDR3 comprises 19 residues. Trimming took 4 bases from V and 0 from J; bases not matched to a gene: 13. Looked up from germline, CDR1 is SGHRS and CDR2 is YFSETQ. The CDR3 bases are TGCGCCAGCAGCAGAGATGGGACTAGCGGATTGTCTAGCACAGATACGCAGTATTTT. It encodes CASSRDGTSGLSSTDTQYF.

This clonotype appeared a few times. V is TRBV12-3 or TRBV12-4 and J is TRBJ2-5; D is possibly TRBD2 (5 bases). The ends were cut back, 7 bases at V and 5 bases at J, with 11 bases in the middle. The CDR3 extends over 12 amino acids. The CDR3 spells CASTGSGETQYF. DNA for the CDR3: TGTGCCAGCACCGGCTCGGGGGAGACCCAGTACTTC.

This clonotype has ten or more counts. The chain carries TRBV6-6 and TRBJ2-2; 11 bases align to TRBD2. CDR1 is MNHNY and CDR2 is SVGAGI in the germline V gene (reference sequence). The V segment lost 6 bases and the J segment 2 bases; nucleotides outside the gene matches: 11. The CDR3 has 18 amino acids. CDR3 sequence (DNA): TGTGCCAGCAGCCCCAGGACGACTAGCGGGGTAAACACCGGGGAGCTGTTTTTT. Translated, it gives CASSPRTTSGVNTGELFF.

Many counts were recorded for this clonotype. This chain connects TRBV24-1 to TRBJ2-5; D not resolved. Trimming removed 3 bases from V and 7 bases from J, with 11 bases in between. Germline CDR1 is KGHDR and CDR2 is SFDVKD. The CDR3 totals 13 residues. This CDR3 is CATSDNSARTQYF. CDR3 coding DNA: TGTGCCACCAGTGATAACAGCGCGCGGACCCAGTACTTC.

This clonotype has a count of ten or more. For the CDR3, the DNA is TGTGCCAGCAGCGCCTATCGGGCCGTGGATTCACCCCTCCACTTT. Its translation: CASSAYRAVDSPLHF. The chain employs TRBV7-8 and TRBJ1-6; the D is unclear. Germline assignment: CDR1 SGHVS and CDR2 FQNEAQ. The ends were cut back, 5 bases at V and 8 bases at J, with 16 bases in the middle. The CDR3 covers 15 residues.